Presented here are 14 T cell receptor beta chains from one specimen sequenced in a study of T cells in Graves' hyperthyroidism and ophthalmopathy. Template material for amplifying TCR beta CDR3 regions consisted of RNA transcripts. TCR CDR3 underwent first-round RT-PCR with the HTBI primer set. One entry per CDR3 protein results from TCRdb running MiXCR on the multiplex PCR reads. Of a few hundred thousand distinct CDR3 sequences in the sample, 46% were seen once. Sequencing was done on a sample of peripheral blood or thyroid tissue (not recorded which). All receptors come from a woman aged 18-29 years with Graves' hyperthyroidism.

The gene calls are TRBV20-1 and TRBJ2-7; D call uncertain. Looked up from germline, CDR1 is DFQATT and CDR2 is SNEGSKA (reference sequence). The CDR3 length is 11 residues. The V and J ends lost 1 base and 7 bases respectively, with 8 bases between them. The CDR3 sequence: CSARVGPEQYF. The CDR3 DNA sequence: TGCAGTGCTAGAGTCGGCCCAGAGCAGTACTTC.

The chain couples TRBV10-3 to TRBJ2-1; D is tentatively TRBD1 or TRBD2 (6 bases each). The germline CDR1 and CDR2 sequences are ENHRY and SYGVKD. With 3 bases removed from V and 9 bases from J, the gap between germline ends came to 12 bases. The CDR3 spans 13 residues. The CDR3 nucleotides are TGTGCCATCAGTGATACACAGGGAGGTGAGCAGTTCTTC. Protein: CAISDTQGGEQFF.

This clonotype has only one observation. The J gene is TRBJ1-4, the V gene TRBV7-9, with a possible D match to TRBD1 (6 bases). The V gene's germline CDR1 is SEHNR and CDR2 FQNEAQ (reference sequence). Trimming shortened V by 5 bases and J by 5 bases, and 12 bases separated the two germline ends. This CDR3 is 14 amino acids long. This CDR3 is CASSRPGANEKLFF. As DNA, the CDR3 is TGTGCCAGCAGCCGCCCGGGGGCGAATGAAAAACTGTTTTTT.

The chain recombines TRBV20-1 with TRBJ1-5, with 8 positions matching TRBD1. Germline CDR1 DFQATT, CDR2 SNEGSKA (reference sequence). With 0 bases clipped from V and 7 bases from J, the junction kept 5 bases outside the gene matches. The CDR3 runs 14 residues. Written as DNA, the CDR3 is TGCAGTGCTAGAGACGACAGGGGTGGACAGCCCCAGCATTTT. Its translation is CSARDDRGGQPQHF.

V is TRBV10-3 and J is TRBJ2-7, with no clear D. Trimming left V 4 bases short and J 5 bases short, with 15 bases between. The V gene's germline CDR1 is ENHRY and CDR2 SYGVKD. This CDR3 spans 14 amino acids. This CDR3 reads CAISGELGFDEQYF. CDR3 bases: TGTGCCATCAGTGGAGAACTCGGGTTCGACGAGCAGTACTTC.

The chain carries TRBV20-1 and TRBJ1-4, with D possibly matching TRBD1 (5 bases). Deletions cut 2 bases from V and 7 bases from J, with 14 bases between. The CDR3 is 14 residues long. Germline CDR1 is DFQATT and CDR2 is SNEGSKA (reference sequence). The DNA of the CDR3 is TGCAGTGCTAGATCTGGGGGAGGAAGTGAAAAACTGTTTTTT. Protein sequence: CSARSGGGSEKLFF.

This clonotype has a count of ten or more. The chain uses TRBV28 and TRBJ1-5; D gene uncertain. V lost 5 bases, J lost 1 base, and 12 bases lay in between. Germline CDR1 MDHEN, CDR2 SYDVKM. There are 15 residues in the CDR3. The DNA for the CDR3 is TGTGCCAGCAGTCCAGTTCTGTGGAGCAATCAGCCCCAGCATTTT. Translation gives CASSPVLWSNQPQHF.

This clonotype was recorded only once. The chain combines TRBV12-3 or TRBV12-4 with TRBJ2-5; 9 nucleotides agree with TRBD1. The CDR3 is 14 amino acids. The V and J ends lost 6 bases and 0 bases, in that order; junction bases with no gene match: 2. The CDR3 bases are TGTGCCAGCAGCGGACAGGGGTACCAAGAGACCCAGTACTTC. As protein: CASSGQGYQETQYF.

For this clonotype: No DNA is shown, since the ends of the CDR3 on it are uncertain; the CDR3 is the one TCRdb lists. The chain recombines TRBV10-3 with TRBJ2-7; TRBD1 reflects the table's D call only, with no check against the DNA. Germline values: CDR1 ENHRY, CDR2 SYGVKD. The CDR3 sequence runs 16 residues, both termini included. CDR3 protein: CAISELWGQGASEQCF.

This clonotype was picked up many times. The CDR3 region is CATSAAQTYEQYF. CDR3 coding DNA: TGTGCCACCAGTGCAGCCCAGACCTACGAGCAGTACTTC. The chain couples TRBV24-1 to TRBJ2-7; D gene uncertain. V lost 5 bases and J lost 2, with 9 bases in between. In germline, CDR1 is KGHDR, CDR2 SFDVKD. CDR3 length equals 13 residues.

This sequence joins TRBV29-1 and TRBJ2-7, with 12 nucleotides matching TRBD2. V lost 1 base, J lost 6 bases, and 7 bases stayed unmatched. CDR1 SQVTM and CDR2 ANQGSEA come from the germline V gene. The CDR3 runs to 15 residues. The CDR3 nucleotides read TGCAGCGTTGAAGTATGGGGACTAGCGGGCGGCGAGCAGTACTTC. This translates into CSVEVWGLAGGEQYF.

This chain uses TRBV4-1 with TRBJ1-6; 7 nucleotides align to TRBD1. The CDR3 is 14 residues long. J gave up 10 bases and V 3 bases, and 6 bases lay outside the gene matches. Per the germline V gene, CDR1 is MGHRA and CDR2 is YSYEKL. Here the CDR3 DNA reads TGCGCCAGCAGCCATCCACAGGGGAGCTCACCCCTCCACTTT. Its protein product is CASSHPQGSSPLHF.

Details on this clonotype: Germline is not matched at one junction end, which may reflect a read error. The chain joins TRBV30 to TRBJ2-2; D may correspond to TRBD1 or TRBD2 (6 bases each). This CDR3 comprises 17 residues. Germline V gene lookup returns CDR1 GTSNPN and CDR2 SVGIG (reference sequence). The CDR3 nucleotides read TGTGCCCGGAGTAAAGGGGGACTGGGAGCTGGAACCGGGGAGCTGTTTTTT. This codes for CARSKGGLGAGTGELFF.

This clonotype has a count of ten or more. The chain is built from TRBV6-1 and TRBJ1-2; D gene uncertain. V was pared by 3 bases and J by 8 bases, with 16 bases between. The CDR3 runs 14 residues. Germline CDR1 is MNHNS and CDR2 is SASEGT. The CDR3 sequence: CASSEGMISRGYTF. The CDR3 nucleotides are TGTGCCAGCAGTGAGGGAATGATATCGAGGGGCTACACCTTC.